Listed below are T cell receptor beta chains from one sample, sequenced in a study of T cells in Graves' hyperthyroidism and ophthalmopathy. TCRdb recomputed calls from the multiplex PCR reads with MiXCR, one row per CDR3 protein. The sample holds more than 650,000 distinct CDR3 sequences; 11% to 15% are singletons and the top ten take roughly 10%. Sequencing was done on a sample of blood. These receptors originate from a woman under 30 with Graves' hyperthyroidism. Both conserved end residues are part of each CDR3. Each record gives: J gene, V gene, D gene, clone size, CDR3 protein, CDR3 DNA. The D gene is left open where the match is weak. Rows give clone size only sometimes, using once, few, many, or a class for an expanded clone.

j_gene: TRBJ2-7
v_gene: TRBV2
d_gene: TRBD2
abundance: many
CDR3aa: CASSERKGLAGGYEQYF
CDR3nt: TGTGCCAGCAGTGAAAGGAAGGGACTAGCGGGGGGCTACGAGCAGTACTTC

j_gene: TRBJ2-7
v_gene: TRBV6-1
d_gene: TRBD2
abundance: few
CDR3aa: CASSSYPGGFYEQYF
CDR3nt: TGTGCCAGCAGTTCATACCCGGGGGGGTTCTACGAGCAGTACTTC

j_gene: TRBJ2-5
v_gene: TRBV6-2/TRBV6-3
d_gene: -
abundance: few
CDR3aa: CASRAETQYF
CDR3nt: TGTGCCAGCAGAGCGGAGACCCAGTACTTC

j_gene: TRBJ2-1
v_gene: TRBV5-1
d_gene: -
abundance: -
CDR3aa: CARLRRSYNEQFF
CDR3nt: TGCGCCAGACTGAGGAGATCCTACAATGAGCAGTTCTTC

j_gene: TRBJ2-5
v_gene: TRBV19
d_gene: -
abundance: -
CDR3aa: CASSIDREPTVETQYF
CDR3nt: TGTGCCAGTAGTATAGATCGGGAGCCGACGGTGGAGACCCAGTACTTC

j_gene: TRBJ2-7
v_gene: TRBV4-1
d_gene: TRBD2
abundance: many
CDR3aa: CASSQVATTSAYEQYF
CDR3nt: TGCGCCAGCAGCCAAGTCGCGACCACTAGCGCCTACGAGCAGTACTTC

j_gene: TRBJ1-1
v_gene: TRBV6-1
d_gene: TRBD1
abundance: many
CDR3aa: CASSPGQIPNTEAFF
CDR3nt: TGTGCCAGCAGTCCGGGACAGATCCCGAACACTGAAGCTTTCTTT

j_gene: TRBJ1-2
v_gene: TRBV10-3
d_gene: TRBD1
abundance: many
CDR3aa: CAISPPRGTAAYGYTF
CDR3nt: TGTGCCATCAGTCCTCCGCGGGGGACAGCGGCCTATGGCTACACCTTC

j_gene: TRBJ1-2
v_gene: TRBV18
d_gene: -
abundance: many
CDR3aa: CASSPSEGSYGYTF
CDR3nt: TGTGCCAGCTCACCGTCAGAGGGTAGCTATGGCTACACCTTC

j_gene: TRBJ2-3
v_gene: TRBV4-3
d_gene: -
abundance: many
CDR3aa: CASSQDQSTTDTQYF
CDR3nt: TGCGCCAGCAGCCAAGATCAAAGTACCACAGATACGCAGTATTTT

j_gene: TRBJ2-3
v_gene: TRBV7-9
d_gene: TRBD2
abundance: many
CDR3aa: CASGTSGRTDTQYF
CDR3nt: TGTGCCAGCGGAACTAGCGGACGGACAGATACGCAGTATTTT

j_gene: TRBJ1-6
v_gene: TRBV3-1
d_gene: -
abundance: many
CDR3aa: CASSQFGSSVYNSPLHF
CDR3nt: TGTGCCAGCAGCCAATTTGGGTCTTCGGTCTATAATTCACCCCTCCACTTT

j_gene: TRBJ1-5
v_gene: TRBV19
d_gene: -
abundance: many
CDR3aa: CASSMPPPSSSNQPQHF
CDR3nt: TGTGCCAGTAGTATGCCTCCTCCTTCTTCTAGCAATCAGCCCCAGCATTTT

j_gene: TRBJ2-3
v_gene: TRBV7-9
d_gene: -
abundance: many
CDR3aa: CASSYGDPRDTQYF
CDR3nt: TGTGCCAGCAGCTACGGGGACCCCCGGGATACGCAGTATTTT

j_gene: TRBJ2-3
v_gene: TRBV2
d_gene: TRBD2
abundance: many
CDR3aa: CASSEPPGAGGTDTQYF
CDR3nt: TGTGCCAGCAGTGAACCGCCGGGAGCGGGAGGCACAGATACGCAGTATTTT

j_gene: TRBJ2-5
v_gene: TRBV12-3/TRBV12-4
d_gene: TRBD1
abundance: many
CDR3aa: CASGYRGRETQYF
CDR3nt: TGTGCCAGCGGATACAGGGGACGGGAGACCCAGTACTTC

j_gene: TRBJ2-7
v_gene: TRBV7-9
d_gene: TRBD1
abundance: -
CDR3aa: CATSGQGLTHEQYF
CDR3nt: TGTGCCACCTCCGGACAGGGGTTAACCCACGAGCAGTACTTC

j_gene: TRBJ2-7
v_gene: TRBV28
d_gene: -
abundance: many
CDR3aa: CASSFTIKGYEQYF
CDR3nt: TGTGCCAGCAGTTTTACCATTAAAGGCTACGAGCAGTACTTC

j_gene: TRBJ2-5
v_gene: TRBV19
d_gene: -
abundance: -
CDR3aa: CASWAPGETQYF
CDR3nt: TGTGCCAGCTGGGCCCCTGGGGAGACCCAGTACTTC

j_gene: TRBJ2-7
v_gene: TRBV11-2
d_gene: TRBD1
abundance: many
CDR3aa: CASSSRDRYLSYEQYF
CDR3nt: TGTGCCAGCAGCTCCCGGGACAGGTATCTCTCCTACGAGCAGTACTTC

j_gene: TRBJ2-7
v_gene: TRBV20-1
d_gene: TRBD1
abundance: few
CDR3aa: CSATGTGNTYEQYF
CDR3nt: TGCAGTGCTACCGGGACAGGGAATACCTACGAGCAGTACTTC

j_gene: TRBJ1-1
v_gene: TRBV29-1
d_gene: TRBD1
abundance: few
CDR3aa: CSVEGDRQGTRTEAFF
CDR3nt: TGCAGCGTTGAAGGGGACCGACAGGGTACAAGGACTGAAGCTTTCTTT

j_gene: TRBJ2-7
v_gene: TRBV5-1
d_gene: -
abundance: -
CDR3aa: CASSPGVFDVRGKEQYF
CDR3nt: TGCGCCAGCAGCCCGGGAGTGTTTGATGTAAGGGGAAAAGAGCAGTACTTC